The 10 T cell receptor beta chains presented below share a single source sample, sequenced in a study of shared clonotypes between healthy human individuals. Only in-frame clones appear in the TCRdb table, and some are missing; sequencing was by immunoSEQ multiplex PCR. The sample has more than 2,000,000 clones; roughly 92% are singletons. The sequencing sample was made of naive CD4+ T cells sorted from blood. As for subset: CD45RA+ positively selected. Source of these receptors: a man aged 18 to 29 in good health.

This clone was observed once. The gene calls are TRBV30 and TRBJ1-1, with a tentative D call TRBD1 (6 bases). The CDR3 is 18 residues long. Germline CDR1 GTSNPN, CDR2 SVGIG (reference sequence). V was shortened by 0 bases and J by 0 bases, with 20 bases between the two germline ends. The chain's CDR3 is CAWSVNPAGALMNTEAFF. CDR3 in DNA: TGTGCCTGGAGTGTAAATCCAGCGGGGGCCTTAATGAACACTGAAGCTTTCTTT.

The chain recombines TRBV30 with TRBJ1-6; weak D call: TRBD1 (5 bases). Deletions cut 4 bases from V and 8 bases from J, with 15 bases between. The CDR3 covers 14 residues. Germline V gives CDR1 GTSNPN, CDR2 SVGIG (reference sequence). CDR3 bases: TGTGCCTGGACCCTGAGGGGAAATGATTCACCCCTCCACTTT. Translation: CAWTLRGNDSPLHF.

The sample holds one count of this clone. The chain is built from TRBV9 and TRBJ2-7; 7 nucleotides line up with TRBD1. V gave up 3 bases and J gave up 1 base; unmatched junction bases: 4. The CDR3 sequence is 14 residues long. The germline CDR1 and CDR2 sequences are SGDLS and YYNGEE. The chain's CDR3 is CASSADRESYEQYF. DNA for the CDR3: TGTGCCAGCAGCGCAGACAGGGAATCCTACGAGCAGTACTTC.

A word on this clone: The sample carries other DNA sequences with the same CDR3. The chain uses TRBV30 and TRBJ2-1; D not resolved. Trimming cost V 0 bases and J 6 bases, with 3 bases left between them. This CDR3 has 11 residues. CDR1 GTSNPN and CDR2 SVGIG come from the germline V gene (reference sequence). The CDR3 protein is CAWSVVNEQFF. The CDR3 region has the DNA TGTGCCTGGAGTGTGGTCAATGAGCAGTTCTTC. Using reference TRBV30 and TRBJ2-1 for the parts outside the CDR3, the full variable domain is SQTIHQWPATLVQPVGSPLSLECTVEGTSNPNLYWYRQAAGRGLQLLFYSVGIGQISSEVPQNLSASRPQDRQFILSSKKLLLSDSGFYLCAWSVVNEQFFGPGTRLTVL.

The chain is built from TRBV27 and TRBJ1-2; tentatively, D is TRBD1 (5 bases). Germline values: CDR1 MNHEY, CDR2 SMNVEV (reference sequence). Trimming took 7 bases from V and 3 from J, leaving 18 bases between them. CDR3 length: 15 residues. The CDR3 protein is CASKRPGPIDYGYTF. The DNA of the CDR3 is TGTGCCAGCAAAAGGCCGGGACCGATCGACTATGGCTACACCTTC.

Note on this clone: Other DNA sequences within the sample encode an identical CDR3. CDR3 in DNA: TGTGCCAGCAGAAGCGGGGTTGACTATGGCTACACCTTC. Translating it yields CASRSGVDYGYTF. The chain joins TRBV28 to TRBJ1-2; D gene uncertain. V lost 6 bases to trimming and J lost 3 bases, with 11 bases between them. Germline CDR1 and CDR2: MDHEN and SYDVKM. The CDR3 length is 13 residues.

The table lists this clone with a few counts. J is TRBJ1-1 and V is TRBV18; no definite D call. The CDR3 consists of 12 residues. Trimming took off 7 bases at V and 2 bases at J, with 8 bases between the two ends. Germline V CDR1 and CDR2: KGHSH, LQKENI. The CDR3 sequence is CASCGINTEAFF. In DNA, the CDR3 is TGTGCCAGCTGCGGGATCAACACTGAAGCTTTCTTT.

The CDR3 spells CASSLAGGGPGNEQFF. CDR3 nucleotide sequence: TGCGCCAGCAGCTTGGCGGGCGGAGGACCGGGGAATGAGCAGTTCTTC. The chain recombines TRBV5-1 with TRBJ2-1, with a tentative D call TRBD2 (5 bases). The V gene lost 0 bases and the J gene lost 7 bases, with 17 bases spanning the gap. The germline gives CDR1 SGHRS, CDR2 YFSETQ. This CDR3 is 16 amino acids long.

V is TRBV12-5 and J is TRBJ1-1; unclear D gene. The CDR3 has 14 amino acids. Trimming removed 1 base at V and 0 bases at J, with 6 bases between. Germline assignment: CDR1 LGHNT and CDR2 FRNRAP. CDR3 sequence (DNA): TGTGCTAGTGGTTTGGGGGAGCTGAACACTGAAGCTTTCTTT. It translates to CASGLGELNTEAFF.

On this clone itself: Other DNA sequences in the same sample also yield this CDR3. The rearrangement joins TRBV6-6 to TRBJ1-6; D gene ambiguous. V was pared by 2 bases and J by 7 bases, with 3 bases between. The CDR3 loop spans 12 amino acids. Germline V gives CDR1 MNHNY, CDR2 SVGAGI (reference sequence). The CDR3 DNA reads TGTGCCAGCAGTTACGGCAATTCACCCCTCCACTTT. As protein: CASSYGNSPLHF.